A single sample is the source of the 7 T cell receptor beta chains below, sequenced in a study of read filtering for tumor transcriptome and immune sequencing. From 350 to 500 ng of RNA, a library with molecular barcoded alpha/delta and beta/gamma adaptors was made. MiXCR was run by TCRdb on the reads, yielding one entry per CDR3 protein. This table holds roughly 41,000 distinct CDR3 sequences, roughly 15% found once. Sequencing used a population of CD138-negative cells sorted from bone marrow. The receptors shown here come from a donor aged 40 or older with multiple myeloma.

The CDR3 sequence is CASSQRGGRSSYEQYF. DNA for the CDR3: TGTGCCAGCAGCCAAAGGGGGGGGCGAAGTTCCTACGAGCAGTACTTC. V gene TRBV7-2 combines with J gene TRBJ2-7; perhaps TRBD2 as D (7 bases). The CDR3 has 16 amino acids. Trimming left V 5 bases short and J 1 base short, with 18 bases between. In germline, CDR1 is SGHTA, CDR2 FQGNSA.

This clonotype was counted ten times or more. The chain is built from TRBV20-1 and TRBJ2-7; D is undetermined. The CDR3 loop spans 14 amino acids. Germline V gene data show CDR1 as DFQATT and CDR2 as SNEGSKA (reference sequence). The ends were cut back, 0 bases at V and 2 bases at J, with 11 bases in the middle. The CDR3 loop is CSARDLAGPYEQYF. The CDR3 DNA sequence: TGCAGTGCTAGAGATTTAGCAGGCCCCTACGAGCAGTACTTC.

There are many counts of this clonotype. This chain connects TRBV6-6 to TRBJ2-1; D remains unclear. This CDR3 is built from 14 residues. Trimming cost V 3 bases and J 0 bases, with 6 bases left between them. The V gene's germline CDR1 is MNHNY and CDR2 SVGAGI (reference sequence). The CDR3 DNA sequence: TGTGCCAGCAGTTATGTTGGCTCCTACAATGAGCAGTTCTTC. Protein: CASSYVGSYNEQFF.

There are many counts of this clonotype. This rearrangement joins TRBV29-1 to TRBJ2-3, with 10 bases matching TRBD1. Germline CDR1 and CDR2: SQVTM and ANQGSEA. The V segment lost 8 bases and the J segment 4 bases; nucleotides outside the gene matches: 12. The CDR3 has 15 amino acids. The CDR3 region is CSSAGTGAIPDTQYF. CDR3 bases: TGCAGCTCCGCCGGGACAGGGGCAATCCCAGATACGCAGTATTTT.

This clonotype was seen many times. The CDR3 nucleotides read TGCGCCAGCAGCTTGGGACTATCCTCCTACGAGCAGTACTTC. It specifies CASSLGLSSYEQYF. The chain carries TRBV5-1 and TRBJ2-7; D might be TRBD2 (5 bases). V was shortened by 0 bases and J by 0 bases, with 7 bases between the two germline ends. CDR1 and CDR2 from the germline V gene are SGHRS and YFSETQ. The CDR3 extends over 14 amino acids.

This clonotype has a count of ten or more. This chain joins TRBV4-1 and TRBJ2-1; 10 bases fit TRBD2. This CDR3 has 20 residues. Germline lookup yields CDR1 MGHRA and CDR2 YSYEKL. Germline trimming cut 1 base from V and 4 bases from J; bases unmatched to any gene: 16. In DNA form, the CDR3 reads TGCGCCAGCAGCCAAGGACCGGGACTAGCGCAAGGGGTGTCGTACAATGAGCAGTTCTTC. It encodes CASSQGPGLAQGVSYNEQFF.

A remark on this clonotype: The conserved phenylalanine or tryptophan normally closing the CDR3 is absent here, so this likely arose from a read error. The genes are TRBV7-9 and TRBJ2-7; 8 bases line up with TRBD1. The germline CDR1 and CDR2 sequences are SEHNR and FQNEAQ (reference sequence). Germline trimming cut 5 bases from V and 3 bases from J; bases unmatched to any gene: 6. The CDR3 contains 14 residues. CDR3 amino acids: CASSSWTGYYEQYL. CDR3 in DNA: TGTGCCAGCAGCAGCTGGACAGGGTACTACGAGCAGTACCTC.